The entry below gives a single T cell receptor beta chain sequence along with its context. The record originates from a study of blood T cell repertoires in COVID-19. The V end was cut by 4 bases, the J end by 7 bases, with 11 bases between. Per germline, CDR1 SGHKS and CDR2 YYEKEE (reference sequence). The CDR3 consists of 12 residues. Sequencing was performed with immunoSEQ multiplex PCR; in TCRdb, only in-frame clones are kept and a portion is missing. Of about 140,000 clones listed, around nine tenths are singletons. The receptor comes from a woman aged 35 to 49 with acute or convalescent COVID-19. The V gene is TRBV5-5, the J gene TRBJ2-5; D is possibly TRBD1 (5 bases). The sample comprised peripheral blood. The DNA for the CDR3 is TGTGCCAGCAGCCCTCATGACAGGACCCAGTACTTC. Translating it yields CASSPHDRTQYF.